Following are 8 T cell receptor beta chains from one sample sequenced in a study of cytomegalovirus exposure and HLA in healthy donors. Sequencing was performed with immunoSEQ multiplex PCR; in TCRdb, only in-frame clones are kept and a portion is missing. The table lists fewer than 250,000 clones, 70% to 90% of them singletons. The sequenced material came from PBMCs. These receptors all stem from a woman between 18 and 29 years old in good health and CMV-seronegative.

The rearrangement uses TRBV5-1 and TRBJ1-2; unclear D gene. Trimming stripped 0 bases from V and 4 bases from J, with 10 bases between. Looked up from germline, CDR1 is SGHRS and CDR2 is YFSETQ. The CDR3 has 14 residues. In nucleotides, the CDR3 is TGCGCCAGCAGCTTGGAAGACACCCCCTATGGCTACACCTTC. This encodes CASSLEDTPYGYTF.

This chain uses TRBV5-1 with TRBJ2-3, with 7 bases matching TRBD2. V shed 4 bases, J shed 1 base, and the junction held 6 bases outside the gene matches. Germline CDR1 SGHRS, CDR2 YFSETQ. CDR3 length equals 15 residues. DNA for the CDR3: TGCGCCAGCAGCGTGGAAAGCGGGGGCACAGATACGCAGTATTTT. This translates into CASSVESGGTDTQYF. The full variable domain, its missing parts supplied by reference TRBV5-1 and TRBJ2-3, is KAGVTQTPRYLIKTRGQQVTLSCSPISGHRSVSWYQQTPGQGLQFLFEYFSETQRNKGNFPGRFSGRQFSNSRSEMNVSTLELGDSALYLCASSVESGGTDTQYFGPGTRLTVL.

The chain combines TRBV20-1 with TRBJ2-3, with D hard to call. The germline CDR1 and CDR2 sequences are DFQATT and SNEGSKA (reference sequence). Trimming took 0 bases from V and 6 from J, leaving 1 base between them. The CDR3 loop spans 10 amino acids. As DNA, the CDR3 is TGCAGTGCTAGAGACGATACGCAGTATTTT. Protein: CSARDDTQYF.

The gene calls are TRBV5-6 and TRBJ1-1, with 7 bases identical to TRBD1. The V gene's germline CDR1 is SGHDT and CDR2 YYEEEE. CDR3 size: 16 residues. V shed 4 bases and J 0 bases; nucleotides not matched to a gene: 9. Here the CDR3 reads CASSLNQGVLNTEAFF. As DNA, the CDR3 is TGTGCCAGCAGCCTGAACCAGGGGGTGCTGAACACTGAAGCTTTCTTT.

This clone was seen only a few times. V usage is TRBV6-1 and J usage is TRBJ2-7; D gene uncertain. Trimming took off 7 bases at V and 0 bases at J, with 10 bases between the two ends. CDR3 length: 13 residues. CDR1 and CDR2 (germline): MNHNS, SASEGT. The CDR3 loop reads CASMVGTSYEQYF. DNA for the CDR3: TGTGCCAGCATGGTGGGTACCTCCTACGAGCAGTACTTC.

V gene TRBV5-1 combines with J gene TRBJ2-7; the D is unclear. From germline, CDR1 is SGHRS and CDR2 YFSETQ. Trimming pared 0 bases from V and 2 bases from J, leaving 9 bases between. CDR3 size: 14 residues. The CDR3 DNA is TGCGCCAGCAGCTTGGAATCAAAGACCTACGAGCAGTACTTC. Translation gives CASSLESKTYEQYF. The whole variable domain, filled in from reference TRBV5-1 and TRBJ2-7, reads KAGVTQTPRYLIKTRGQQVTLSCSPISGHRSVSWYQQTPGQGLQFLFEYFSETQRNKGNFPGRFSGRQFSNSRSEMNVSTLELGDSALYLCASSLESKTYEQYFGPGTRLTVT.

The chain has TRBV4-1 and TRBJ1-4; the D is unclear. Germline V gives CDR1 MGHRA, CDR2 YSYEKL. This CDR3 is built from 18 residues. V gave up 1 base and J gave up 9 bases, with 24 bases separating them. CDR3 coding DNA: TGCGCCAGCAGCCAAGCGTTTGTCCGGAGACAAGCCATACAAAAACTGTTTTTT. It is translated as CASSQAFVRRQAIQKLFF.

In DNA form, the CDR3 reads TGTGCCAGCAGCTTAGTAGGCCCTAGCGGGGCGTTCAATGAGCAGTTCTTC. Amino acid sequence: CASSLVGPSGAFNEQFF. The V gene is TRBV11-2, the J gene TRBJ2-1; 9 bases agree with TRBD2. The CDR3 loop spans 17 amino acids. Germline values: CDR1 SGHAT, CDR2 FQNNGV. J was trimmed by 6 bases and V by 1 base; bases with no gene match: 10. Complete variable domain (other parts from reference TRBV11-2 and TRBJ2-1): EAGVAQSPRYKIIEKRQSVAFWCNPISGHATLYWYQQILGQGPKLLIQFQNNGVVDDSQLPKDRFSAERLKGVDSTLKIQPAKLEDSAVYLCASSLVGPSGAFNEQFFGPGTRLTVL.